This T cell receptor beta chain was sequenced in a study of control samples from healthy donors and cancer patients. Measured with immunoSEQ multiplex PCR; TCRdb has only the in-frame clones, and not every one. The sample consists of roughly 130,000 clones, roughly 94% of them appearing once. This clone was detected only once. V lost 0 bases, J lost 7 bases, and 17 bases lay in between. This CDR3 is 16 amino acids long. In germline, CDR1 is SGHRS, CDR2 YFSETQ. This clonotype was obtained from a man aged 55 to 70 with colorectal cancer. Material for sequencing was PBMCs. V and J are TRBV5-1 and TRBJ2-4; D tentatively reads TRBD1 or TRBD2 (5 bases each). The CDR3 nucleotides read TGCGCCAGCAGCTTGGTAGCAGAGCAGTGGGGGAACATTCAGTACTTC. This codes for CASSLVAEQWGNIQYF.